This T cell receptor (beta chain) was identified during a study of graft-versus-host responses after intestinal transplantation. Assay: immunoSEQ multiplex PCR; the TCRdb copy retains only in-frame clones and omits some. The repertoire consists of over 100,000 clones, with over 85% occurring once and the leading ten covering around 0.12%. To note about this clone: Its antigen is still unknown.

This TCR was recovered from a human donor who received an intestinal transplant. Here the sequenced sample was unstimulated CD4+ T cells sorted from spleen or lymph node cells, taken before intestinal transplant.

The CDR3, as DNA: TGTGCCAGCCCTAGATCAGGGAACTCCTACGAGCAGTACTTC. Translation gives CASPRSGNSYEQYF. The chain couples TRBV2 to TRBJ2-7, with D perhaps TRBD1 (5 bases). Trimming stripped 8 bases from V and 0 bases from J, with 14 bases between. CDR1 is SNHLY, CDR2 FYNNEI, per germline. This CDR3 has 14 amino acids.